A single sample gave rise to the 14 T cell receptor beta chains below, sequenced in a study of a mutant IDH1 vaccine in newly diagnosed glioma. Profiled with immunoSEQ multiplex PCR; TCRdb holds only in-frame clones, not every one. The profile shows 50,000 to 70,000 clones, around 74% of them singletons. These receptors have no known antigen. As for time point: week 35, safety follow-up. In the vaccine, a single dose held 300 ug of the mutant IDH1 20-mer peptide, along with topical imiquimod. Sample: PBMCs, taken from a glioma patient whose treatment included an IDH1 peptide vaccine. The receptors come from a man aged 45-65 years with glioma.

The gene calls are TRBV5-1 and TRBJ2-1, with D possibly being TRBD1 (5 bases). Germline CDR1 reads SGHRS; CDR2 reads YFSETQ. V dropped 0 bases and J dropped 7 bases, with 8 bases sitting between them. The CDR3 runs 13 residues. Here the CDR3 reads CASSLATANEQFF. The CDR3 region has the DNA TGCGCCAGCAGCTTGGCGACAGCTAATGAGCAGTTCTTC.

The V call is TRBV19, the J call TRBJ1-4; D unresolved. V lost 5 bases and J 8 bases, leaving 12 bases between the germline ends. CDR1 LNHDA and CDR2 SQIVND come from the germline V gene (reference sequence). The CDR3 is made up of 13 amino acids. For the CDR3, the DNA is TGTGCCAGTAGTGGGGTTTATGACGAAAAACTGTTTTTT. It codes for CASSGVYDEKLFF.

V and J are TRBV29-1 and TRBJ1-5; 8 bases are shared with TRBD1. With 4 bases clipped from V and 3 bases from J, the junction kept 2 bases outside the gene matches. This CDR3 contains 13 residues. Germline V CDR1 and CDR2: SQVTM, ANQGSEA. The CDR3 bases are TGCAGCGTTGGGACAGGGTCCAATCAGCCCCAGCATTTT. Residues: CSVGTGSNQPQHF.

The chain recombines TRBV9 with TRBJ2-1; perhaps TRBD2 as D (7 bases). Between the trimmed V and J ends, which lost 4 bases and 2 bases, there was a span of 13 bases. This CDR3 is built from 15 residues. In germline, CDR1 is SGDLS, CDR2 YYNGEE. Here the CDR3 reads CASSLEGGAYNEQFF. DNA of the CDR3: TGTGCCAGCAGCCTAGAGGGGGGGGCCTACAATGAGCAGTTCTTC.

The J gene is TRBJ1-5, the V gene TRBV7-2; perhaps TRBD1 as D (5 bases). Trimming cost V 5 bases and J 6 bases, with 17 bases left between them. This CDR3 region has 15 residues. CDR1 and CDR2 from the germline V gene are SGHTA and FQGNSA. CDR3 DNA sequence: TGTGCCAGCAGCATCTCCGGTCAGGGAAGTCAGCCCCAGCATTTT. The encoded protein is CASSISGQGSQPQHF.

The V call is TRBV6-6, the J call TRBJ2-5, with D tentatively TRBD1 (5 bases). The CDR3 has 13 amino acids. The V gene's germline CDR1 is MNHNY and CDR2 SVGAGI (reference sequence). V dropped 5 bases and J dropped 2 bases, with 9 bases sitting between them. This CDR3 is CASSNGQQETQYF. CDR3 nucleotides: TGTGCCAGCAGTAACGGACAACAAGAGACCCAGTACTTC.

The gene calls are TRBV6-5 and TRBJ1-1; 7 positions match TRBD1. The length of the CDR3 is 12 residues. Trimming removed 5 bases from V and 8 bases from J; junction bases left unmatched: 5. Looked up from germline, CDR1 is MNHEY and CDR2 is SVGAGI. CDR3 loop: CASSLGTAEAFF. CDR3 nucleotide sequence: TGTGCCAGCAGTCTCGGGACAGCCGAAGCTTTCTTT.

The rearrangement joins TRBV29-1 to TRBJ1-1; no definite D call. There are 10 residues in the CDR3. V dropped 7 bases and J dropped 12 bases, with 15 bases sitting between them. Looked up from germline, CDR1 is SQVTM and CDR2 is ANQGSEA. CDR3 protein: CSARGGETFF. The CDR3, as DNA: TGCAGCGCCCGCGGCGGGGAGACTTTCTTT.

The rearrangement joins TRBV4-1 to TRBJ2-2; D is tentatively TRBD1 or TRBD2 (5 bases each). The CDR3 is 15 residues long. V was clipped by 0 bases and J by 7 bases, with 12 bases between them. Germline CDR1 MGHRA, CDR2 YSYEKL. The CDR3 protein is CASSQDEGPNGELFF. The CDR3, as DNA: TGCGCCAGCAGCCAAGACGAGGGGCCAAACGGGGAGCTGTTTTTT.

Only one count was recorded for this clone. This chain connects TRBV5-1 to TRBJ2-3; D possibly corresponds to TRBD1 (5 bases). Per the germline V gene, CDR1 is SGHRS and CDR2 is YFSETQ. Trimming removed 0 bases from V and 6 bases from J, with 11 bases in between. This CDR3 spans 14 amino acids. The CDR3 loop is CASSLEGRLDTQYF. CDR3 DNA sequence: TGCGCCAGCAGCTTGGAGGGGCGGTTGGATACGCAGTATTTT.

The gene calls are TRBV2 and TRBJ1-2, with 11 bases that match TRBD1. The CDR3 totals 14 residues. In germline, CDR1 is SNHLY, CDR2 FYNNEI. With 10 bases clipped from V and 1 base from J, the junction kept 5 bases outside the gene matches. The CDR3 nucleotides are TGTGCCAACGAGGGACAGGGGGTTAACTATGGCTACACCTTC. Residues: CANEGQGVNYGYTF.

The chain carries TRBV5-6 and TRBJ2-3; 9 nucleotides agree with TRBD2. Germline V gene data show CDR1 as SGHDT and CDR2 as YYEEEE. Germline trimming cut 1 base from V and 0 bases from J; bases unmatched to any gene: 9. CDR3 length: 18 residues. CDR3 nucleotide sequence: TGTGCCAGCAGCTTGCCGCTAGCGGGGCTGTCTAGCACAGATACGCAGTATTTT. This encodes CASSLPLAGLSSTDTQYF.

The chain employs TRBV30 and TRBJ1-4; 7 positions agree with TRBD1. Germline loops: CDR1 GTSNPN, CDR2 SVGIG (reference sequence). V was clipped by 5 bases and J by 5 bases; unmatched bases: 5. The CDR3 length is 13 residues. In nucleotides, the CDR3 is TGTGCCTGGTCGGACAGGCTGAATGAAAAACTGTTTTTT. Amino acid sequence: CAWSDRLNEKLFF.

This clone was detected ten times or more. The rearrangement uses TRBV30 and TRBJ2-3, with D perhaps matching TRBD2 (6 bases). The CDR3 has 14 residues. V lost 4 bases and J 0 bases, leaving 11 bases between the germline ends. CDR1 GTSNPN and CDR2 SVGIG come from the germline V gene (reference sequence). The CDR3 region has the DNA TGTGCCTGGATGCGGGGCCTTAGCACAGATACGCAGTATTTT. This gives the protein CAWMRGLSTDTQYF. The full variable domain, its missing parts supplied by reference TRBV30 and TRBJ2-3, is SQTIHQWPATLVQPVGSPLSLECTVEGTSNPNLYWYRQAAGRGLQLLFYSVGIGQISSEVPQNLSASRPQDRQFILSSKKLLLSDSGFYLCAWMRGLSTDTQYFGPGTRLTVL.